This T cell receptor (beta chain) is from a study of blood T cell repertoires in COVID-19. Across the study: The cDNA or gDNA used as material had been derived from T cells, B-cell-depleted T cells, or PBMCs.

Original handling: Amplification of reference gene primers provided the estimated nucleated cell counts. Libraries were prepared by immunoSEQ multiplex PCR; TCRdb keeps only in-frame clonotypes and omits some of them. From that table come the V and J calls and clone size; the DNA was used to work out D and trimming. The table shows 200,000 to 300,000 clones, with 80% to 85% occurring only once. Germline-derived CDR1 and CDR2 are MNHEY and SVGAGI. Trimming removed 6 bases from V and 4 bases from J, with 15 bases in between. The CDR3 contains 14 residues. Sequenced input: peripheral blood. The receptor comes from a woman aged 35 to 49 who had recovered from COVID-19. The rearrangement joins TRBV6-5 to TRBJ1-2; D gene uncertain. The CDR3, as DNA: TGTGCCAGCAGCGCGGGCCCTGGGCTCTATGGCTACACCTTC. Its protein is CASSAGPGLYGYTF.